The rows below give T cell receptor beta chains drawn from one sample of a study of neurological immune-mediated disorders. TCRdb fed the 5' RACE reads into MiXCR, producing one record per CDR3 protein. This sample has more than 75,000 distinct CDR3 sequences, with 3.5% to 4.5% found just once. The material sequenced was PBMCs. The source of these receptors is a woman aged 60 to 75 with multiple sclerosis. Both conserved end residues are part of each CDR3. A D gene is named only where the DNA matches it firmly. A clone size is listed for some rows: how often the clone was seen (once, few, many), or a class if it is expanded.

14,many,TRBV20-1,TRBJ2-2,TRBD1,TGCAGTGCTAGAACGAACAGGGGGAACGGGGAGCTGTTTTTT,CSARTNRGNGELFF
14,many,TRBV27,TRBJ2-2,TRBD1,TGTGCCAGCAGCCAGGGGGCAAGCACCGGGGAGCTGTTTTTT,CASSQGASTGELFF
17,many,TRBV7-9,TRBJ2-2,TRBD1,TGTGCCAGCAGCGGGCAGACAGGGGGCATATGGACCGGGGAGCTGTTTTTT,CASSGQTGGIWTGELFF
12,few,TRBV10-3,TRBJ2-5,TRBD2,TGTGCCACCCGGGGGGGGCAAGAGACCCAGTACTTC,CATRGGQETQYF
11,many,TRBV20-1,TRBJ2-7,NA,TGCAGTGCTAGAGATGGCTACGAGCAGTACTTC,CSARDGYEQYF
12,many,TRBV6-6,TRBJ2-7,TRBD1,TGTGCCAGCAGCTACAGGGGCTACGAGCAGTACTTC,CASSYRGYEQYF
14,NA,TRBV5-1,TRBJ2-7,TRBD2,TGCGCCAGCAGCGTAGCGGGGCGAACGTACGAGCAGTACTTC,CASSVAGRTYEQYF
11,many,TRBV3-1,TRBJ1-1,NA,TGTGCCAGCAGCCAATCAGGGTCGGCTTTCTTT,CASSQSGSAFF
19,many,TRBV4-1,TRBJ2-6,NA,TGCGCCTCGACTCTAAAGGGGAGGGGGCAGGTCTTGGGGGCCAACGTCCTGACTTTC,CASTLKGRGQVLGANVLTF
18,many,TRBV7-2,TRBJ2-2,TRBD2,TGTGCCAGCAGCTTAGTCCCCCTAGCGGGGGGGGACACCGGGGAGCTGTTTTTT,CASSLVPLAGGDTGELFF
14,many,TRBV7-2,TRBJ2-3,NA,TGTGCCGCCCTAGTACCCACTAGCACAGATACGCAGTATTTT,CAALVPTSTDTQYF
14,many,TRBV3-1,TRBJ2-7,NA,TGTGCCAGCAGCCAAGACGGGCACGGGAGAGGGCAGTACTTC,CASSQDGHGRGQYF
16,many,TRBV4-1,TRBJ1-1,NA,TGCGCCAGCAGCCCCAGCTCGGGACATCGAAACACTGAAGCTTTCTTT,CASSPSSGHRNTEAFF
14,many,TRBV5-6,TRBJ1-2,TRBD1,TGTGCCAGCAGCTTAGGGGACAGCAACTATGGCTACACCTTC,CASSLGDSNYGYTF
16,many,TRBV3-1,TRBJ1-5,TRBD1,TGTGCCAGCAGCCAAGGCGGACAGGGGCGCAATCAGCCCCAGCATTTT,CASSQGGQGRNQPQHF
16,many,TRBV28,TRBJ2-1,NA,TGTGCCAGCAGTTTGGTCTGGGCACGGTCTTACAATGAGCAGTTCTTC,CASSLVWARSYNEQFF
14,many,TRBV20-1,TRBJ2-7,NA,TGCAGTGCTAGAGTCTGGGGAAAGATGAACGAGCAGTACTTC,CSARVWGKMNEQYF
15,many,TRBV5-5,TRBJ2-2,NA,TGTGCCAGCAGCTTGTGGGTTTTGGGCACCGGGGAGCTGTTTTTT,CASSLWVLGTGELFF
15,few,TRBV5-1,TRBJ1-1,NA,TGCGCCAGCAGTTCCTCACTGCGGTCGAACACTGAAGCTTTCTTT,CASSSSLRSNTEAFF
15,many,TRBV7-2,TRBJ1-2,NA,TGTGCCAGCAGCCCCCCCTCGGTCCCAGGGTATGGCTACACCTTC,CASSPPSVPGYGYTF
14,many,TRBV15,TRBJ1-3,NA,TGTGCCACACGGCCGGGCCGAACTGGAAACACCATATATTTT,CATRPGRTGNTIYF
15,many,TRBV5-1,TRBJ1-5,NA,TGCGCCAGCAGCTTGGATGGGGGCGGCAATCAGCCCCAGCATTTT,CASSLDGGGNQPQHF
13,many,TRBV29-1,TRBJ2-1,NA,TGCAGCGTTGAAAGGGGCCGGGGCAATGAGCAGTTCTTC,CSVERGRGNEQFF
14,many,TRBV20-1,TRBJ2-3,TRBD2,TGCAGTGCTACCGGGACTAGCTTGACAGATACGCAGTATTTT,CSATGTSLTDTQYF
14,many,TRBV27,TRBJ2-7,NA,TGTGCCAGCAGTCGGGGGGCAGGGGCCTACGAGCAGTACTTC,CASSRGAGAYEQYF